This TCR beta chain was captured by sequencing in a study of T cells in women clearing cervical HPV infection. Study overall: Case blood was drawn a median roughly 160 days after lesion detection. Only a few women had HLA typing results available.

The repertoire was sequenced with immunoSEQ multiplex PCR; TCRdb's copy has only in-frame clones and lacks some. The sample features around 23,000 clones, with less than 3.5% in its top ten. In regard to this clone: Its antigen is unknown. From the germline J gene comes the end of the CDR3, since the read stops 3 residues before it.

CDR3 length: 15 amino acids. Per the germline V gene, CDR1 is SEHNR and CDR2 is FQNEAQ (reference sequence). Overall study results and limits: Effector/memory and HPV-specific T cells were not isolated, and association timing is unknown.

Sequenced input: blood buffy coat. This TCR was sampled from a woman aged 18 to 69 with a cervical HPV16 infection that either progressed to CIN3+ or cleared (not recorded which). V usage is TRBV7-9 and J usage is TRBJ2-3; D remains ambiguous. CDR3 bases read: TGTGCCAGCAGCTTGGGCAGACACAGCAATCAGCCG. As protein: CASSLGRHSNQP. The complete CDR3 protein is CASSLGRHSNQPQYF.